These T cell receptor beta chains were read from a single sample in a study of blood T cell repertoires in COVID-19. Generated by immunoSEQ multiplex PCR, the TCRdb table keeps only in-frame clones and is missing some. The sample holds approximately 210,000 clones, roughly 94% seen once. Sequencing input: peripheral blood. Receptor source: a man aged 25 to 40 with COVID-19, enrolled during active disease. CDR3s leave out the opening cysteine and the closing phenylalanine or tryptophan. A D gene is named only where the DNA matches it firmly.

d_call j_call v_call cdr3_aa
- TRBJ2-7 TRBV2 ASTRGYEQY
- TRBJ1-1 TRBV3-1/TRBV3-2 ASSRADQGTEAF
TRBD1 TRBJ1-1 TRBV3-1/TRBV3-2 ASTPGQYVTEAF
- TRBJ2-4 TRBV10-2 ASSFTRGQTGPIAKNIQY
- TRBJ1-6 TRBV19 ASMGQGRSPLH
- TRBJ2-7 TRBV20-1 SASVGGRTYEQY
- TRBJ1-2 TRBV6-6 ASSYRVGEGYT
- TRBJ1-5 TRBV12-5 ASGDPSSNQPQH
- TRBJ1-2 TRBV9 ASSGQEPNYGYT
- TRBJ1-5 TRBV12-3/TRBV12-4 ASSDGYNQPQH
- TRBJ2-1 TRBV7-9 ASSQQGGVYNEQF
TRBD2 TRBJ2-3 TRBV3-1/TRBV3-2 ASSQDGRATQY
- TRBJ1-1 TRBV7-9 ASSLDDSLGAF
- TRBJ1-6 TRBV2 ASGGRDHNSPLH
TRBD2 TRBJ2-1 TRBV27 ASSLAGGLWNEQF
TRBD2 TRBJ2-2 TRBV14 ASSQVLAGANTGELF
- TRBJ1-1 TRBV9 ASSVGVGQPNTEAF
TRBD2 TRBJ2-1 TRBV5-1 ASSFGTSPNEQF
- TRBJ2-2 TRBV6-5 ASSHDTGELF
TRBD2 TRBJ2-1 TRBV5-4 ASREPGLAYEQF
TRBD1 TRBJ2-7 TRBV7-2 ASSLFDRVYEQY
TRBD1 TRBJ1-5 TRBV3-1/TRBV3-2 ASSQAGTGGNQPQH
TRBD1 TRBJ1-1 TRBV6-5 ASSPSTGAGTEAF
TRBD1 TRBJ2-2 TRBV27 ASSWDRGTGELF